This T cell receptor (beta chain) was recorded in a study of OX40 agonist ivuxolimab in advanced cancers. Study background: A male proportion of approximately 80% was recorded, with mean age about 60 years and range 23 to 79.

CDR1 is MDHEN, CDR2 SYDVKM, per germline. The V and J ends lost 2 bases and 1 base respectively, with 14 bases between them. This CDR3 is 16 amino acids long. Repertoires were generated with immunoSEQ multiplex PCR, while TCRdb's copy carries only in-frame clones and drops some. The sample shows some 45,000 clones, about 86% of them seen only once. This clone was picked up one time. This material consisted of CD4+ or CD8+ T cells sorted from blood, taken in a trial of the OX40 agonist ivuxolimab. This sequence was found in an adult with an advanced solid tumor such as melanoma, head and neck, liver or kidney cancer. The V and J genes are TRBV28 and TRBJ1-1, with unresolved D. In DNA, the CDR3 is TGTGCCAGCAGTTTAAACCACAACATAGGGAACACTGAAGCTTTCTTT. Translating it yields CASSLNHNIGNTEAFF.